These 6 T cell receptor beta chains originate from one sample sequenced in a study of T cell responses to AZD1222 COVID-19 vaccine. The method was immunoSEQ multiplex PCR; TCRdb's version includes in-frame clones alone and lacks a portion of them. The repertoire holds about 35,000 clones, with more than 75% as singletons. The source material was peripheral blood, sampled 28 days after the second AZD1222 dose. Receptors were obtained from an adult who received the AZD1222 COVID-19 vaccine.

The V call is TRBV27, the J call TRBJ2-7; TRBD1 matches at 7 bases. CDR1 and CDR2 (germline): MNHEY, SMNVEV (reference sequence). The CDR3 loop spans 12 amino acids. V was clipped by 5 bases and J by 6 bases; unmatched bases: 4. The CDR3 is CASSPDRAEQYF. For the CDR3, the DNA is TGTGCCAGCAGTCCAGACAGGGCCGAGCAGTACTTC.

The chain uses TRBV3-1 (or the pseudogene TRBV3-2) and TRBJ1-2; D ambiguous. The V end lost 0 bases, the J end lost 5 bases, and 7 bases lay between the germline ends. Germline CDR1 LGHDT, CDR2 YNNKEL (reference sequence). CDR3 length: 13 residues. CDR3: CASSQDKAYGYTF. In nucleotides, the CDR3 is TGTGCCAGCAGCCAAGATAAAGCGTATGGCTACACCTTC.

This clone appeared a few times. Written as DNA, the CDR3 is TGTGCCTGGAGTGCGGGGTTTGGTAGCTATGGCTACACCTTC. Encoded protein: CAWSAGFGSYGYTF. The chain couples TRBV30 to TRBJ1-2, with D hard to call. V was cut by 1 base and J by 4 bases, with 13 bases left in between. The germline gives CDR1 GTSNPN, CDR2 SVGIG (reference sequence). This CDR3 is 14 amino acids long.

The rearrangement links TRBV18 to TRBJ1-2; D uncertain. Germline loops: CDR1 KGHSH, CDR2 LQKENI. The CDR3 is made up of 15 amino acids. Trimming stripped 3 bases from V and 4 bases from J, with 15 bases between. This CDR3 is CASSPPGMGFYGYTF. The CDR3 DNA reads as TGTGCCAGCTCACCCCCGGGGATGGGCTTCTATGGCTACACCTTC.

The J gene is TRBJ1-3, the V gene TRBV4-2; D gene unclear. Germline V gene lookup returns CDR1 LGHNA and CDR2 YNFKEQ. The CDR3 covers 13 residues. Trimming removed 0 bases at V and 3 bases at J, with 3 bases between. The CDR3 sequence is CASSQDYGNTIYF. CDR3 nucleotides: TGTGCCAGCAGCCAAGATTATGGAAACACCATATATTTT.

The chain links TRBV5-1 to TRBJ1-2; D may be TRBD1 (5 bases). V was clipped by 0 bases and J by 7 bases, with 7 bases between them. CDR1 is SGHRS, CDR2 YFSETQ, per germline. The CDR3 is 12 amino acids. CDR3 nucleotides: TGCGCCAGCAGCTTGGGGGGCTCTGGCTACACCTTC. It specifies CASSLGGSGYTF.